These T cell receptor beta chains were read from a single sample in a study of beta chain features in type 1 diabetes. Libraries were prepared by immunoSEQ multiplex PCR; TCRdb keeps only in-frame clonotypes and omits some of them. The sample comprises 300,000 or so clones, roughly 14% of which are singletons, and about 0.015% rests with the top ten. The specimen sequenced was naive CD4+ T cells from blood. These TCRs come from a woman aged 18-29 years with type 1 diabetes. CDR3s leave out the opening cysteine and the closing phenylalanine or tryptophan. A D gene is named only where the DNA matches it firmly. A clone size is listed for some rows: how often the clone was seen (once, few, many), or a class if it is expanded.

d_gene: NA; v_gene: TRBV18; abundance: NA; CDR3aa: ASSQASKEGEQF
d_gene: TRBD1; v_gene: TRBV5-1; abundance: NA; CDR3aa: ASRQTGNYEQY
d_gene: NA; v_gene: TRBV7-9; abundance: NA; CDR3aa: ASSLADRNTEAF
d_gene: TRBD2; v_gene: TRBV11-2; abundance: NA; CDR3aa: ASSLRASGTKQF
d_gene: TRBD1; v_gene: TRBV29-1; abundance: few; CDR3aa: SVIPDRQQAF
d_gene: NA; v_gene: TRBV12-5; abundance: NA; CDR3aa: ASGLGLAAQDTQY
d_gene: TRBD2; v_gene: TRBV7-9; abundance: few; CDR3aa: ASSLGGRGETQY
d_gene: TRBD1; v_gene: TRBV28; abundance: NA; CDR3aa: ASSPPGTGNEKLF
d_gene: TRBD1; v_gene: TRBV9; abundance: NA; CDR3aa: ASSSGQGTVHNEQF
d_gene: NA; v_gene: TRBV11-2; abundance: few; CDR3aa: ASSLGGSSYNEQF
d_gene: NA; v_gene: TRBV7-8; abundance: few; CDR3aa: ASSSAWAYGYT
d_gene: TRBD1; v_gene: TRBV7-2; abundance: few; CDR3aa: ASSYSAGTGSTDTQY
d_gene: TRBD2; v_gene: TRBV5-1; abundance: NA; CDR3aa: ASSLGLAATETQY
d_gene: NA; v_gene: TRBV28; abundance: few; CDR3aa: ATHVRGGGYT
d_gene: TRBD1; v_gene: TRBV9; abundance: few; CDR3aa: ASSVGTGAYGYT
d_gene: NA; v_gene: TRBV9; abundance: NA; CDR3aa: ASSVGGSRGYGYT
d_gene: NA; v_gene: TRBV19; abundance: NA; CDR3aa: ASRVSTGMNTEAF
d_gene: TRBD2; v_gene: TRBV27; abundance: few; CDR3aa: ASSFRPSGRRENEQF
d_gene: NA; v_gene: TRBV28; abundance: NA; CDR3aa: ASRGRTIQY
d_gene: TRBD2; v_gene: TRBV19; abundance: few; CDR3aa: ASSIDSRTSGSYNEQF
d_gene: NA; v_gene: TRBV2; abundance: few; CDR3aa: ASSVKGVYGYT
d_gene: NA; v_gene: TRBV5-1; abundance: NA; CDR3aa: ASTWQDSNTGELF
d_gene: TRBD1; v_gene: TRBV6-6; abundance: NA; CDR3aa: ASTPTGGVDTQY
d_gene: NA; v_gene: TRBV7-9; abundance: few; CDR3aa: ASSGGQYYGYT
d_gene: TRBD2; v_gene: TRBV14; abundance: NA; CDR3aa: ASSQEWPSGSNEQF
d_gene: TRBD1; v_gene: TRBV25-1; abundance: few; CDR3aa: ASSEYPGTGFDGYT
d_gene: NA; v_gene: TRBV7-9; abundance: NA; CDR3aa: ASSGGSSGANVLT